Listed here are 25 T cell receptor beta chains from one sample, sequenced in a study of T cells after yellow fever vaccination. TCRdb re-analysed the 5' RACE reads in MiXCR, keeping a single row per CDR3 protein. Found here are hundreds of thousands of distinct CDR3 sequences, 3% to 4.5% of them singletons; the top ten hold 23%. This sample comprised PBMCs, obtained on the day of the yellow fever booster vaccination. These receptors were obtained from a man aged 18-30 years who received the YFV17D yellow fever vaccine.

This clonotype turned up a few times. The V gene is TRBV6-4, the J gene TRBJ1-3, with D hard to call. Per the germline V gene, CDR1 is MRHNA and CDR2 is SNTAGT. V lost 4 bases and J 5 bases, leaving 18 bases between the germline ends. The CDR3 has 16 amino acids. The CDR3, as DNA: TGTGCCAGCAGTGTTACGTCCAGGAGTACTAGAAACACCATATATTTT. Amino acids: CASSVTSRSTRNTIYF.

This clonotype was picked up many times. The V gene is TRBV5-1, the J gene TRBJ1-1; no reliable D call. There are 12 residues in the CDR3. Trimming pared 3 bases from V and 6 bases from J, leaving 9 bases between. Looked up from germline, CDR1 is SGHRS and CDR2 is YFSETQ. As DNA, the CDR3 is TGCGCCAGCAGCTCGAGCCTCGCTGAAGCTTTCTTT. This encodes CASSSSLAEAFF.

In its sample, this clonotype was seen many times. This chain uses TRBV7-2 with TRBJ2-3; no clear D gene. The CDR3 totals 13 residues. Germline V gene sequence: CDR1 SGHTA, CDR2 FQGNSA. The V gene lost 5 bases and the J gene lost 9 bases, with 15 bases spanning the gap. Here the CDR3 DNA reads TGTGCCAGCAGCCTCCACGTACCGCCGACGCAGTATTTT. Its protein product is CASSLHVPPTQYF.

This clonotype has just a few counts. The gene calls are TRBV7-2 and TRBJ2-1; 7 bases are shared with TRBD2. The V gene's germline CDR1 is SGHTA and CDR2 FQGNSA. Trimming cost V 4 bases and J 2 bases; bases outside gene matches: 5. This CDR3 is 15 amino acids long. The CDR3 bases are TGTGCCAGCAGCTCCCGGGACTACCCCTACAATGAGCAGTTCTTC. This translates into CASSSRDYPYNEQFF.

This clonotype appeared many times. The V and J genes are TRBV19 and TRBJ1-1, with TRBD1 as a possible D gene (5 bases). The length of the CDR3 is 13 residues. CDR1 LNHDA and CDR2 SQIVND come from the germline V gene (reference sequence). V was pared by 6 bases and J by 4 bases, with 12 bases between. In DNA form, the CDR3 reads TGTGCCAGTAGCCGGACACGAGGCACTGAAGCTTTCTTT. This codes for CASSRTRGTEAFF.

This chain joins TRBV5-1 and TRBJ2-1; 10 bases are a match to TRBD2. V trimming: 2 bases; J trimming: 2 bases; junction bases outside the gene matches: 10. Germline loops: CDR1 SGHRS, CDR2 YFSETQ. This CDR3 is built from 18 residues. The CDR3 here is CASSLWLAGARTYNEQFF. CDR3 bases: TGCGCCAGCAGCTTATGGCTAGCGGGGGCCCGAACCTACAATGAGCAGTTCTTC.

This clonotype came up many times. The CDR3 spells CASSKSPGQGRPEAFF. For the CDR3, the DNA is TGTGCCAGCAGCAAGTCTCCGGGACAGGGGAGACCTGAAGCTTTCTTT. This rearrangement joins TRBV7-2 to TRBJ1-1; TRBD1 agrees at 10 bases. V was clipped by 5 bases and J by 6 bases; unmatched bases: 12. This CDR3 region has 16 residues. CDR1 and CDR2 (germline): SGHTA, FQGNSA.

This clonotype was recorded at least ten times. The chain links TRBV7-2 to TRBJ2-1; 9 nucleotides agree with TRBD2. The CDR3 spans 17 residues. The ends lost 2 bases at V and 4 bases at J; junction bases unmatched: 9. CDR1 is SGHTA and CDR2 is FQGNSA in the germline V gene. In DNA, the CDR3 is TGTGCCAGCAGCTTACAGGGTAGCGGGGGCCCTTACAATGAGCAGTTCTTC. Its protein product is CASSLQGSGGPYNEQFF. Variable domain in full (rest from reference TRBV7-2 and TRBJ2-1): GAGVSQSPSNKVTEKGKDVELRCDPISGHTALYWYRQSLGQGLEFLIYFQGNSAPDKSGLPSDRFSAERTGGSVSTLTIQRTQQEDSAVYLCASSLQGSGGPYNEQFFGPGTRLTVL.

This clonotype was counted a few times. CDR3 region: CASSLEVGYTF. The CDR3, as DNA: TGTGCCAGCAGCTTAGAAGTCGGCTACACCTTC. V usage is TRBV7-9 and J usage is TRBJ1-2; D not resolved. V was pared by 1 base and J by 8 bases, with 5 bases between. The CDR3 extends over 11 amino acids. Per the germline V gene, CDR1 is SEHNR and CDR2 is FQNEAQ (reference sequence).

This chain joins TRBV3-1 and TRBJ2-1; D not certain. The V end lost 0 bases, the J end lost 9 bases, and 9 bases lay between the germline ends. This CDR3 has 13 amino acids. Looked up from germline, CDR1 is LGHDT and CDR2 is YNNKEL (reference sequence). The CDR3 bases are TGTGCCAGCAGCCAAGAAAGGCCGGGTGAGCAGTTCTTC. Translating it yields CASSQERPGEQFF.

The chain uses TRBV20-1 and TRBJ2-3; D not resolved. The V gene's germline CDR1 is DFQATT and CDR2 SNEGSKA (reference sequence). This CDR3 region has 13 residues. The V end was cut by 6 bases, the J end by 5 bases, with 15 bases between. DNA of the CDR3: TGCAGTGCCATCACCCTCACCGGAGATACGCAGTATTTT. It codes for CSAITLTGDTQYF.

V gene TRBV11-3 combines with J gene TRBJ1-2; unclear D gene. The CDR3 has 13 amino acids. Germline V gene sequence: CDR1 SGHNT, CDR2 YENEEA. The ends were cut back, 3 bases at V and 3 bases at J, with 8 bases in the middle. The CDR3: CASSLPPHYGYTF. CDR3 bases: TGTGCCAGCAGCTTGCCCCCGCACTATGGCTACACCTTC.

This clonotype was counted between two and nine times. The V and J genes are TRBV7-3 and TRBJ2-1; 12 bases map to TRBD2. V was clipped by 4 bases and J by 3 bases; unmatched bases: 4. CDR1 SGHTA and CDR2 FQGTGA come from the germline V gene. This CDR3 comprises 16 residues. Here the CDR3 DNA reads TGTGCCAGCAGCTCCGGACTAGCGGGATACTACAATGAGCAGTTCTTC. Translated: CASSSGLAGYYNEQFF.

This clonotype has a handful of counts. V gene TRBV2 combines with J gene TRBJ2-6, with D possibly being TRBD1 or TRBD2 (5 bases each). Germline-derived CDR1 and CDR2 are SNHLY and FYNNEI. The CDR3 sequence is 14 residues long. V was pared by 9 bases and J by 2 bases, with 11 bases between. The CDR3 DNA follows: TGTGCCAGGGAGGACACGCCTGGGGCCAACGTCCTGACTTTC. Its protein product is CAREDTPGANVLTF. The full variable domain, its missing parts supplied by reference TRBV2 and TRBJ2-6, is EPEVTQTPSHQVTQMGQEVILRCVPISNHLYFYWYRQILGQKVEFLVSFYNNEISEKSEIFDDQFSVERPDGSNFTLKIRSTKLEDSAMYFCAREDTPGANVLTFGAGSRLTVL.

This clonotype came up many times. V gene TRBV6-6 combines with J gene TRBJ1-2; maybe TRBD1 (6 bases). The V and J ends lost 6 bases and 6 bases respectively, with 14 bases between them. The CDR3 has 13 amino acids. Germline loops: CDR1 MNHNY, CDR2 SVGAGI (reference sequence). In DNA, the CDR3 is TGTGCCAGCAGAGAAGGGGGAAACGATGGCTACACCTTC. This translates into CASREGGNDGYTF.

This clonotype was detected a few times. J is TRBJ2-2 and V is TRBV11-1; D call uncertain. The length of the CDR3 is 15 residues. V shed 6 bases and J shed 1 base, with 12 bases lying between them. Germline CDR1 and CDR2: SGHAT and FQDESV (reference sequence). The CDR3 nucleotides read TGTGCCAGCAGTAAAGGAACCCTGAACACCGGGGAGCTGTTTTTT. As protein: CASSKGTLNTGELFF.

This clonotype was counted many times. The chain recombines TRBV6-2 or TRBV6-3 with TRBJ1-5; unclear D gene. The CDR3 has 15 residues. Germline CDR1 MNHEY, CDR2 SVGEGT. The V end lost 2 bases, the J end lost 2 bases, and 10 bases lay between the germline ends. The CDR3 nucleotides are TGTGCCAGCAGTTACAGATTTAGAGGCAATCAGCCCCAGCATTTT. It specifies CASSYRFRGNQPQHF.

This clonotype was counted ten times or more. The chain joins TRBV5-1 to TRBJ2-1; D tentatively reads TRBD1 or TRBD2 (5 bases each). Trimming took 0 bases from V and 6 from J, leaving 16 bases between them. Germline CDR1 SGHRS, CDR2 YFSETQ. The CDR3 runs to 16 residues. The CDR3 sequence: CASSLVVTGTTNEQFF. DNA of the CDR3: TGCGCCAGCAGCTTGGTCGTTACCGGGACCACCAATGAGCAGTTCTTC.

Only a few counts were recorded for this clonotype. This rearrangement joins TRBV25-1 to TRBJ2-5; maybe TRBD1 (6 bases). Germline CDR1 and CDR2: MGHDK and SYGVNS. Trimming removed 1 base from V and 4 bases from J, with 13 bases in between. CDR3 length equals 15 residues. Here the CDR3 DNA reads TGTGCCAGCAGTGAATTAGCGACAGGCGGAGAGACCCAGTACTTC. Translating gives CASSELATGGETQYF.

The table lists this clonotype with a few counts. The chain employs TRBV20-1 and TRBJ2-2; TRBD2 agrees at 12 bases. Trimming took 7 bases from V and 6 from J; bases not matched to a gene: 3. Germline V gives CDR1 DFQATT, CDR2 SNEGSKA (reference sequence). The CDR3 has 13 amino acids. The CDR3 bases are TGCAGTGGTCTAGCGGGGGGGGCCGGGGAGCTGTTTTTT. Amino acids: CSGLAGGAGELFF.

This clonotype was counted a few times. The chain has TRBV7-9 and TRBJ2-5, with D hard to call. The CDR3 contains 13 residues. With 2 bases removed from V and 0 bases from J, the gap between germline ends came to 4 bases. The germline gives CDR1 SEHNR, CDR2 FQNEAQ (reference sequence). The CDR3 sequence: CASSLSDQETQYF. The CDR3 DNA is TGTGCCAGCAGCTTATCCGACCAAGAGACCCAGTACTTC.

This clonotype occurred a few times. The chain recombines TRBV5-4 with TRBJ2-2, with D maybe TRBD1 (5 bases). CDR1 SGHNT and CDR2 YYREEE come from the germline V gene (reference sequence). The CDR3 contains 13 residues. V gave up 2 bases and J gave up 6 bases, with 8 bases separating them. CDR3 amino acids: CASSFRVPGELFF. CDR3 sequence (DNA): TGTGCCAGCAGCTTCAGGGTTCCCGGGGAGCTGTTTTTT.

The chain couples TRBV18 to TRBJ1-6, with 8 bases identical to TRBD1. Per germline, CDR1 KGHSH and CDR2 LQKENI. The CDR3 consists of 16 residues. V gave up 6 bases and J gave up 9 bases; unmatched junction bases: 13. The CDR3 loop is CASSQGRTGFGSPLHF. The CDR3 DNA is TGTGCCAGCTCGCAGGGACGGACAGGGTTCGGTTCACCCCTCCACTTT.

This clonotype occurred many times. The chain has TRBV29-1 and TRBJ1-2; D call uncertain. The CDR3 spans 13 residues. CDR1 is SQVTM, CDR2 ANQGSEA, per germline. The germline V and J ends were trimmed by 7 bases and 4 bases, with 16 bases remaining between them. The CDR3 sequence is CSAVTENLYGYTF. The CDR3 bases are TGCAGCGCCGTAACAGAGAATCTCTATGGCTACACCTTC.

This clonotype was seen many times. In DNA, the CDR3 is TGTGCCAGCTCACCGAGTACAGGGCTGAACACTGAAGCTTTCTTT. Encoded protein: CASSPSTGLNTEAFF. The chain is built from TRBV18 and TRBJ1-1, with D perhaps matching TRBD1 (6 bases). The CDR3 has 15 amino acids. Germline CDR1 KGHSH, CDR2 LQKENI. The V end was cut by 3 bases, the J end by 0 bases, with 11 bases between.